This T cell receptor (beta chain) was sequenced during a study of tumor T cells in aggressive B-cell lymphoma. Sequenced by immunoSEQ multiplex PCR; TCRdb stores in-frame clones only, minus some. The repertoire holds about 5,600 clones, over 65% seen once, with around 7.4% in the top ten. This CDR3 has 14 amino acids. From germline, CDR1 is SGHNT and CDR2 YYREEE (reference sequence). This clonotype was sampled from an adult with diffuse large B cell lymphoma. The V and J genes are TRBV5-4 and TRBJ2-2, with no clear D. Sequencing used tumor tissue. The CDR3 here is CAPSETPNTGELFF. CDR3 in DNA: TGTGCTCCCTCCGAGACACCGAACACCGGGGAGCTGTTTTTT.